The 30 T cell receptor beta chains presented below share a single source sample, sequenced in a study of identical twins (dated by TCRdb to 2016 to 2017). The receptor library was made with 5' RACE. The data were produced on an Illumina HiSeq 2000. The public reads were quality trimmed at Q25 with fastp and then assembled into clones with MiXCR by TCRdb, keeping productive beta chains. Each CDR3 protein appears once, grouped with its most common genes and DNA. The sample table holds 350,000 to 450,000 distinct CDR3 sequences, of which less than 20% were seen once. The top ten constitute 12% of the sample. Sequenced material: naive T cells sorted from blood. Reading the label with the study, this specimen's cell subset or site is: cells isolated with a human naive T-cell isolation kit. The receptor set was obtained from a man aged 50 or older in good health.

This clonotype has just a few counts. V usage is TRBV6-1 and J usage is TRBJ1-4; weak D call: TRBD1 (6 bases). This CDR3 spans 16 amino acids. Per germline, CDR1 MNHNS and CDR2 SASEGT. V was shortened by 6 bases and J by 8 bases, with 22 bases between the two germline ends. The CDR3 coding sequence is TGTGCCAGCAGATCCAGGGGTCGAACCCTTGGGGAAAAACTGTTTTTT. Translating it yields CASRSRGRTLGEKLFF.

The V gene is TRBV4-3, the J gene TRBJ2-3; 9 nucleotides line up with TRBD2. The germline CDR1 and CDR2 sequences are LGHNA and YSLEER. The CDR3 length is 18 residues. The V segment lost 0 bases and the J segment 2 bases; nucleotides outside the gene matches: 9. The CDR3 DNA is TGCGCCAGCAGCCAAGATGTCTTGGCTAGCGGGGACACAGATACGCAGTATTTT. Translated: CASSQDVLASGDTDTQYF.

The J gene is TRBJ1-6, the V gene TRBV20-1, with 7 bases fitting TRBD1. CDR1 is DFQATT, CDR2 SNEGSKA, per germline (reference sequence). J lost 10 bases, V lost 6 bases, and 12 bases had no gene match. The CDR3 runs to 14 residues. The chain's CDR3 is CSADPTGRASPLHF. The DNA for the CDR3 is TGCAGTGCCGATCCGACAGGGCGGGCGTCACCCCTCCACTTT.

This clonotype occurred a few times. The chain joins TRBV5-5 to TRBJ2-6; D assignment may be TRBD1 or TRBD2 (5 bases each). V lost 0 bases to trimming and J lost 0 bases, with 10 bases between them. This CDR3 is 17 amino acids long. CDR1 and CDR2 from the germline V gene are SGHKS and YYEKEE (reference sequence). DNA for the CDR3: TGTGCCAGCAGCTTGGCTCTGGGGACCTCTGGGGCCAACGTCCTGACTTTC. Translating gives CASSLALGTSGANVLTF.

The rearrangement uses TRBV29-1 and TRBJ2-2, with D possibly TRBD2 on 5 matching bases. The V gene lost 7 bases and the J gene lost 6 bases, with 12 bases spanning the gap. This CDR3 is built from 12 residues. Germline V gives CDR1 SQVTM, CDR2 ANQGSEA. Here the CDR3 DNA reads TGCAGCGCCACGAGGGTCCCCGGGGAGCTGTTTTTT. It encodes CSATRVPGELFF.

The sample holds a few counts of this clonotype. V is TRBV20-1 and J is TRBJ2-5, with 7 positions matching TRBD1. The CDR3 totals 13 residues. Germline V gives CDR1 DFQATT, CDR2 SNEGSKA (reference sequence). With 7 bases clipped from V and 2 bases from J, the junction kept 7 bases outside the gene matches. This CDR3 reads CSVGQAVQETQYF. The CDR3 nucleotides are TGCAGTGTCGGACAGGCGGTACAAGAGACCCAGTACTTC.

This clonotype showed up many times. This chain links TRBV5-1 with TRBJ2-7; D may be TRBD1 (8 bases). The CDR3 is 13 residues long. V lost 1 base, J lost 6 bases, and 11 bases lay in between. Germline CDR1 and CDR2: SGHRS and YFSETQ. For the CDR3, the DNA is TGCGCCAGCAGCTTGACAGGGGGGGGCGAGCAGTACTTC. It codes for CASSLTGGGEQYF.

The V call is TRBV2, the J call TRBJ2-1; 9 nucleotides match TRBD2. The germline CDR1 and CDR2 sequences are SNHLY and FYNNEI. The CDR3 spans 16 residues. V dropped 7 bases and J dropped 1; count of bases not matched to a gene: 8. The CDR3 region is CASKGVGLASYNEQFF. The CDR3 DNA reads as TGTGCCAGCAAGGGGGTGGGACTAGCTTCCTACAATGAGCAGTTCTTC.

The V gene is TRBV20-1, the J gene TRBJ2-1; D perhaps matches TRBD1 (6 bases). CDR1 DFQATT and CDR2 SNEGSKA come from the germline V gene (reference sequence). This CDR3 is built from 13 residues. Trimming took 4 bases from V and 7 from J, leaving 14 bases between them. CDR3 loop: CSAIQLTGNEQFF. The CDR3 DNA is TGCAGTGCTATACAACTTACAGGGAATGAGCAGTTCTTC.

V is TRBV20-1 and J is TRBJ2-3; D gene uncertain. The CDR3 runs to 16 residues. Trimming took 3 bases from V and 4 from J, leaving 20 bases between them. Germline V CDR1 and CDR2: DFQATT, SNEGSKA (reference sequence). For the CDR3, the DNA is TGCAGTGCTAGTTTCTGGGCAAAAAGAGGACCAGATACGCAGTATTTT. This translates into CSASFWAKRGPDTQYF.

The chain joins TRBV6-2 or TRBV6-3 to TRBJ1-6; TRBD1 aligns across 12 bases. The length of the CDR3 is 18 residues. J gave up 9 bases and V 6 bases, and 15 bases lay outside the gene matches. Germline CDR1 is MNHEY and CDR2 is SVGEGT. CDR3 sequence: CASRIRDRGLFNGSPLHF. The CDR3 DNA reads TGTGCCAGCAGAATCCGGGACAGGGGGCTTTTTAACGGTTCACCCCTCCACTTT.

This clonotype was seen only a few times. The V call is TRBV2, the J call TRBJ2-1; D may be TRBD1 (5 bases). This CDR3 contains 14 residues. The ends were cut back, 8 bases at V and 5 bases at J, with 16 bases in the middle. Germline V gives CDR1 SNHLY, CDR2 FYNNEI. CDR3 region: CASGEQVFNNEQFF. Here the CDR3 DNA reads TGTGCCAGCGGAGAACAGGTATTCAACAATGAGCAGTTCTTC.

This chain connects TRBV5-6 to TRBJ2-5, with D hard to call. Trimming left V 1 base short and J 0 bases short, with 19 bases between. CDR1 is SGHDT and CDR2 is YYEEEE in the germline V gene. This CDR3 spans 18 amino acids. CDR3 sequence reads: CASSLRAVVLWYQETQYF. CDR3 DNA sequence: TGTGCCAGCAGCTTGCGGGCGGTGGTCCTTTGGTACCAAGAGACCCAGTACTTC.

The gene calls are TRBV19 and TRBJ2-7; D may correspond to TRBD1 or TRBD2 (5 bases each). V was cut by 5 bases and J by 6 bases, with 14 bases left in between. In germline, CDR1 is LNHDA, CDR2 SQIVND (reference sequence). This CDR3 is built from 13 residues. The CDR3 here is CASSSGTVREQYF. CDR3 in DNA: TGTGCCAGTAGTTCCGGGACGGTTCGCGAGCAGTACTTC.

This chain connects TRBV6-2 or TRBV6-3 to TRBJ2-6; possible D gene TRBD1, 5 bases. The CDR3 length is 16 residues. Trimming took off 0 bases at V and 2 bases at J, with 8 bases between the two ends. Germline CDR1 and CDR2: MNHEY and SVGEGT. The CDR3 nucleotides are TGTGCCAGCAGTTACTCGCGCAGGGCTGGGGCCAACGTCCTGACTTTC. It yields the protein CASSYSRRAGANVLTF.

The rearrangement links TRBV18 to TRBJ1-5; TRBD1 is a possible D gene (6 bases). Trimming cost V 3 bases and J 9 bases, with 9 bases left between them. Looked up from germline, CDR1 is KGHSH and CDR2 is LQKENI. This CDR3 region has 12 residues. CDR3 sequence: CASSPTGGPQHF. In DNA, the CDR3 is TGTGCCAGCTCACCGACAGGAGGGCCCCAGCATTTT. Combining the CDR3 with reference TRBV18 and TRBJ1-5 gives the whole variable domain NAGVMQNPRHLVRRRGQEARLRCSPMKGHSHVYWYRQLPEEGLKFMVYLQKENIIDESGMPKERFSAEFPKEGPSILRIQQVVRGDSAAYFCASSPTGGPQHFGDGTRLSIL.

This clonotype was counted many times. V gene TRBV2 combines with J gene TRBJ2-1; D call uncertain. Germline assignment: CDR1 SNHLY and CDR2 FYNNEI. V lost 6 bases to trimming and J lost 4 bases, with 13 bases between them. The CDR3 loop spans 14 amino acids. DNA of the CDR3: TGTGCCAGCAGCCTACTCAATCTATACAATGAGCAGTTCTTC. Translation: CASSLLNLYNEQFF.

This chain links TRBV12-3 or TRBV12-4 with TRBJ2-7; D gene ambiguous. This CDR3 is 13 amino acids long. Trimming removed 6 bases at V and 2 bases at J, with 11 bases between. CDR3: CASSQPGTYEQYF. CDR3 coding DNA: TGTGCCAGCAGCCAACCTGGGACCTACGAGCAGTACTTC.

At least ten counts were recorded for this clonotype. For the CDR3, the DNA is TGTGCCATCAGTGCGGACAGGGCAAGAACAGATACGCAGTATTTT. Encoded protein: CAISADRARTDTQYF. The chain carries TRBV10-3 and TRBJ2-3, with TRBD1 identical over 8 bases. The CDR3 spans 15 residues. V was pared by 4 bases and J by 3 bases, with 6 bases of the junction left unmatched. Germline CDR1 ENHRY, CDR2 SYGVKD.

The genes are TRBV20-1 and TRBJ2-1, with TRBD2 as a possible D gene (5 bases). The V end was cut by 5 bases, the J end by 8 bases, with 13 bases between. This CDR3 contains 12 residues. The germline CDR1 and CDR2 sequences are DFQATT and SNEGSKA (reference sequence). CDR3 sequence reads: CSAGGTSYEQFF. The CDR3 DNA reads as TGCAGTGCTGGAGGTACTAGTTATGAGCAGTTCTTC.

This clonotype was seen only a few times. The chain couples TRBV18 to TRBJ2-1; D is unresolved. Between the trimmed V and J ends, which lost 0 bases and 5 bases, there was a span of 5 bases. From germline, CDR1 is KGHSH and CDR2 LQKENI. The CDR3 has 13 residues. In nucleotides, the CDR3 is TGTGCCAGCTCACCACCGCCCAACAATGAGCAGTTCTTC. The encoded protein is CASSPPPNNEQFF.

In its sample, this clonotype was seen a few times. The chain combines TRBV12-3 or TRBV12-4 with TRBJ1-1; D gene ambiguous. V gave up 6 bases and J gave up 5 bases, with 19 bases separating them. CDR3 length: 15 amino acids. CDR3 nucleotides: TGTGCCAGCAGCCCCCTGGCTGGGCCGGGGACTGAAGCTTTCTTT. It specifies CASSPLAGPGTEAFF.

This clonotype was detected only a few times. CDR3 nucleotides: TGTGCCAGCAGCCTACGACAGGCCGGCACAGATACGCAGTATTTT. Residues: CASSLRQAGTDTQYF. The V gene is TRBV6-1, the J gene TRBJ2-3, with D maybe TRBD1 (6 bases). Looked up from germline, CDR1 is MNHNS and CDR2 is SASEGT. Trimming cost V 6 bases and J 1 base, with 14 bases left between them. The CDR3 spans 15 residues.

This chain joins TRBV5-1 and TRBJ2-1; D may be TRBD2 (5 bases). The germline gives CDR1 SGHRS, CDR2 YFSETQ. This CDR3 is 15 amino acids long. V lost 8 bases and J lost 0, with 15 bases in between. The CDR3 region has the DNA TGCGCCAGTTCGTTGGAGGTTAGCTCCTACAATGAGCAGTTCTTC. Translated, it gives CASSLEVSSYNEQFF.

The chain joins TRBV6-6 to TRBJ2-7; perhaps D is TRBD1 or TRBD2 (5 bases each). Germline lookup yields CDR1 MNHNY and CDR2 SVGAGI (reference sequence). This CDR3 comprises 13 residues. The V gene lost 0 bases and the J gene lost 7 bases, with 10 bases spanning the gap. CDR3 bases: TGTGCCAGCAGTTACTCGGGACCGGAGGAGCAGTACTTC. It specifies CASSYSGPEEQYF.

This clonotype was observed many times. The V and J genes are TRBV7-9 and TRBJ2-7, with 8 nucleotides matching TRBD1. Germline lookup yields CDR1 SEHNR and CDR2 FQNEAQ (reference sequence). V shed 5 bases and J 1 base; nucleotides not matched to a gene: 7. The CDR3 covers 15 residues. CDR3 nucleotide sequence: TGTGCCAGCAGCCCCGGACAGGGATCTTCCTACGAGCAGTACTTC. It codes for CASSPGQGSSYEQYF.

This clonotype has more than one count but fewer than ten. The rearrangement uses TRBV9 and TRBJ2-7; D is perhaps TRBD2 (6 bases). This CDR3 region has 15 residues. Germline V gene data show CDR1 as SGDLS and CDR2 as YYNGEE. The ends were cut back, 0 bases at V and 6 bases at J, with 16 bases in the middle. The CDR3 DNA reads as TGTGCCAGCAGCGTAGATGGAGGGGATCTACGCGAGCAGTACTTC. Its translation is CASSVDGGDLREQYF. The variable domain in full, with the rest retrieved from reference TRBV9 and TRBJ2-7, is DSGVTQTPKHLITATGQRVTLRCSPRSGDLSVYWYQQSLDQGLQFLIQYYNGEERAKGNILERFSAQQFPDLHSELNLSSLELGDSALYFCASSVDGGDLREQYFGPGTRLTVT.

In DNA form, the CDR3 reads TGTGCCATCAGGCGGGACGGATACTCTGGGGCCAACGTCCTGACTTTC. Amino acids: CAIRRDGYSGANVLTF. The gene calls are TRBV12-3 or TRBV12-4 and TRBJ2-6; the D gene is possibly TRBD2 (6 bases). Trimming cost V 10 bases and J 0 bases, with 16 bases left between them. This CDR3 comprises 16 residues.

The CDR3 sequence is CATSRDLGAVNQPQHF. The CDR3 DNA reads as TGTGCCACCAGCAGAGATCTGGGGGCAGTTAATCAGCCCCAGCATTTT. The chain combines TRBV15 with TRBJ1-5; D may be TRBD1 (6 bases). The CDR3 totals 16 residues. Trimming took 0 bases from V and 4 from J, leaving 13 bases between them. Germline CDR1 is LNHNV and CDR2 is YYDKDF (reference sequence).

The rearrangement links TRBV20-1 to TRBJ2-4; the D gene is possibly TRBD1 (5 bases). Germline assignment: CDR1 DFQATT and CDR2 SNEGSKA (reference sequence). With 4 bases removed from V and 0 bases from J, the gap between germline ends came to 10 bases. The CDR3 loop spans 14 amino acids. The CDR3 is CSATTVLAKNIQYF. As DNA, the CDR3 is TGCAGTGCTACGACAGTTCTAGCCAAAAACATTCAGTACTTC.